Described below is a single TCR beta chain sequence and its context. Trimming took off 0 bases at V and 3 bases at J, with 13 bases between the two ends. Germline CDR1 and CDR2: SGHNT and YYREEE (reference sequence). The CDR3 loop spans 15 amino acids. The data are from a study of blood T cell repertoires in COVID-19. Study in general: Donors in the United States, Italy and Spain gave samples during acute or convalescent COVID-19. PBMCs, B-cell-depleted T cells, or T cells provided the cDNA or gDNA that made up the material.

Methods used by the authors: Reference gene primer amplification in the assay estimated nucleated cell counts. The protocol was immunoSEQ multiplex PCR, while the TCRdb copy is restricted to in-frame clones and leaves out a portion. The DNA gave D and trimming, while V, J and clone size come from that table. The top ten clones hold 0.5% to 0.75% of a sample with 180,000 or so clones, nearly 90% of them seen once. Sample: peripheral blood. The TCR was taken from a man between 45 and 60 years old with acute or convalescent COVID-19. The chain joins TRBV5-4 to TRBJ2-7, with D possibly TRBD2 on 6 matching bases. CDR3 amino acids: CASSLGRGPYYEQYF. The CDR3 DNA reads as TGTGCCAGCAGCTTGGGGAGGGGACCTTACTACGAGCAGTACTTC.